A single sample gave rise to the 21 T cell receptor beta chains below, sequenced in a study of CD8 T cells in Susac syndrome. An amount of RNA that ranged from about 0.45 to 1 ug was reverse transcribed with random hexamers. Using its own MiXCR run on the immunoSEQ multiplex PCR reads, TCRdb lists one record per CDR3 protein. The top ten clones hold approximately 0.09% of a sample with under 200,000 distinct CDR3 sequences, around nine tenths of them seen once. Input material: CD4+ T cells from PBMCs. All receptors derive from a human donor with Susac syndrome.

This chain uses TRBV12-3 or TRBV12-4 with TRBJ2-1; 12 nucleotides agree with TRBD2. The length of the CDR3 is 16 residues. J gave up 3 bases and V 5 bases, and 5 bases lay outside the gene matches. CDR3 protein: CASSRPGLAGYNEQFF. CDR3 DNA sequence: TGTGCCAGCAGTCGACCGGGACTAGCGGGCTACAATGAGCAGTTCTTC.

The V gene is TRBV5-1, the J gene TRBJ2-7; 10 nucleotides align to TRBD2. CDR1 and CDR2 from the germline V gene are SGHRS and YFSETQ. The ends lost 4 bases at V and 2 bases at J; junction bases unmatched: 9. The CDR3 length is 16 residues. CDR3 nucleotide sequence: TGCGCCAGCAGCCCCAGTGAAGCGGGAGGGACCTACGAGCAGTACTTC. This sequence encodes CASSPSEAGGTYEQYF.

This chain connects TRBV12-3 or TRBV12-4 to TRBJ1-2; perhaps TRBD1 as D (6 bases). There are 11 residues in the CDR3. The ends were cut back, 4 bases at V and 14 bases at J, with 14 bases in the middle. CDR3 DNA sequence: TGTGCCAGCAGTTCTGGGGGGCGATCGACCTTC. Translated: CASSSGGRSTF.

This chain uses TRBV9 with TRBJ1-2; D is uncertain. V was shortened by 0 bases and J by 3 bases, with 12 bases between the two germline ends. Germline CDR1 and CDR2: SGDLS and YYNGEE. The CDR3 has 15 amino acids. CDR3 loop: CASSVGHGRDYGYTF. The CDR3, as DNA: TGTGCCAGCAGCGTAGGTCACGGCAGAGACTATGGCTACACCTTC.

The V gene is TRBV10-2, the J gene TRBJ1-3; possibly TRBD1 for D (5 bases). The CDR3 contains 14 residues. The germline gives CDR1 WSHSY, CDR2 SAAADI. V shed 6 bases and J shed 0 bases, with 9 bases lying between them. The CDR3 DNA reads TGCGCCAGCAGGACAGCCGGCTCTGGAAACACCATATATTTT. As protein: CASRTAGSGNTIYF.

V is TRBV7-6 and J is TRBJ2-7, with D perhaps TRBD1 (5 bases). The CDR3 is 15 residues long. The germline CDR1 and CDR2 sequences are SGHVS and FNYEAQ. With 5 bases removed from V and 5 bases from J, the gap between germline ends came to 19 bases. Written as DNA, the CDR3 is TGTGCCAGCAGCCTCAGACAGCAAAAGGTGGACGAGCAGTACTTC. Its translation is CASSLRQQKVDEQYF.

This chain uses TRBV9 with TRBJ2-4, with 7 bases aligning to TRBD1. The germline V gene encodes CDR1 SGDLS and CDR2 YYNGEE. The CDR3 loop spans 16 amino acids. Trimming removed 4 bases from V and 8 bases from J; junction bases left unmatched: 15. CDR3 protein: CASSSYDRDGADIQYF. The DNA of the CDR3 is TGTGCCAGCAGCTCTTATGACAGGGACGGGGCGGACATTCAGTACTTC.

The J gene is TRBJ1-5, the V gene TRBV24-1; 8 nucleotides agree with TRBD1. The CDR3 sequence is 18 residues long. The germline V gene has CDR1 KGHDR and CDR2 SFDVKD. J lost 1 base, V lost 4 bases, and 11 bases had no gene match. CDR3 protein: CATSDGQGIPSSNQPQHF. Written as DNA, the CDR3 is TGTGCCACCAGTGACGGACAGGGAATCCCCTCGAGCAATCAGCCCCAGCATTTT.

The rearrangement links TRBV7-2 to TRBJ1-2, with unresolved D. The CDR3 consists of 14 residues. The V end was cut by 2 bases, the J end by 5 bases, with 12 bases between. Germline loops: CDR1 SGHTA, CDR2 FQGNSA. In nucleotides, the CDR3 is TGTGCCAGCAGCTTAAACGGCCGGATGTATGGCTACACCTTC. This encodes CASSLNGRMYGYTF. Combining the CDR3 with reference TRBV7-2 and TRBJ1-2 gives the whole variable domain GAGVSQSPSNKVTEKGKDVELRCDPISGHTALYWYRQSLGQGLEFLIYFQGNSAPDKSGLPSDRFSAERTGGSVSTLTIQRTQQEDSAVYLCASSLNGRMYGYTFGSGTRLTVV.

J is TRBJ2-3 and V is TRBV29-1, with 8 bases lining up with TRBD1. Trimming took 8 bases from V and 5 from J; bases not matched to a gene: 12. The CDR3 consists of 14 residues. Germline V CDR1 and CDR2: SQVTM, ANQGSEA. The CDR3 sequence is CSFRGQGQLDTQYF. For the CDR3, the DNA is TGCAGCTTCCGCGGACAGGGTCAGCTAGATACGCAGTATTTT.

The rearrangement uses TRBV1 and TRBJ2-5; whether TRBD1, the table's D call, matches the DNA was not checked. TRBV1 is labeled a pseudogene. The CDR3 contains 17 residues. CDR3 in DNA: TGCACCAGCAGCCACCCCCTAAAGGTCTGGAGACAAGAGACCCAGTACTTC. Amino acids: CTSSHPLKVWRQETQYF.

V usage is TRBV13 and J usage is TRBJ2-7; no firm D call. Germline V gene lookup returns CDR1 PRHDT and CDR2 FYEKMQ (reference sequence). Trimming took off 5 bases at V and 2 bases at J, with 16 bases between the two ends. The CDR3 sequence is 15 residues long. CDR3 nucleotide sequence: TGTGCCAGCAGCCAAATGGGCCAGAAGACCTACGAGCAGTACTTC. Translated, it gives CASSQMGQKTYEQYF.

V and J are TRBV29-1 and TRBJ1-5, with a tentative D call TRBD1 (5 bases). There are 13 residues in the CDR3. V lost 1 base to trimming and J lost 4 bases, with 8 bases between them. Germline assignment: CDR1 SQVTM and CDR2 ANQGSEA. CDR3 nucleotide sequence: TGCAGCGTTGAAGGTCAGGGAAATCAGCCCCAGCATTTT. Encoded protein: CSVEGQGNQPQHF.

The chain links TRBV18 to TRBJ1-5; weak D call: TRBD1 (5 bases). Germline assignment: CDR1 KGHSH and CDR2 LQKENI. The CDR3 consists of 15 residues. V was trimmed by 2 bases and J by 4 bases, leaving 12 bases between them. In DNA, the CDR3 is TGTGCCAGCTCACCATTATCGACAGAAAATCAGCCCCAGCATTTT. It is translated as CASSPLSTENQPQHF.

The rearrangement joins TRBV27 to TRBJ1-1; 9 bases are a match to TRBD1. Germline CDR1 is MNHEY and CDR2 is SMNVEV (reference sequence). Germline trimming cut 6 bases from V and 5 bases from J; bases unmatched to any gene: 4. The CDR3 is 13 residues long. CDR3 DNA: TGTGCCAGCAGCGGGGACAGGGTTACTGAAGCTTTCTTT. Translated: CASSGDRVTEAFF.

CDR3 DNA sequence: TGTGCCAGCAGCCTTACCGGGGAGCTGTTTTTT. Translating gives CASSLTGELFF. This rearrangement joins TRBV18 to TRBJ2-2, with D unclear. Trimming removed 8 bases at V and 5 bases at J, with 6 bases between. The CDR3 consists of 11 residues. Germline lookup yields CDR1 KGHSH and CDR2 LQKENI.

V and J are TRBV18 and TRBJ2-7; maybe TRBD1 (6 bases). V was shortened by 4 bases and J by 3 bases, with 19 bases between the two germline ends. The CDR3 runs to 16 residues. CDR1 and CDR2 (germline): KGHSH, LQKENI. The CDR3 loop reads CASSQNRKTGFYEQYF. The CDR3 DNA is TGTGCCAGCTCACAAAATCGAAAGACAGGTTTCTACGAGCAGTACTTC.

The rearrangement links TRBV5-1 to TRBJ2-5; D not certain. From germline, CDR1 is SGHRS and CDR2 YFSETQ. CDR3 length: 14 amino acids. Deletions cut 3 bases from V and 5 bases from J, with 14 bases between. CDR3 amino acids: CASSSGRVRETQYF. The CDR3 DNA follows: TGCGCCAGCAGCTCCGGACGGGTTCGGGAGACCCAGTACTTC.

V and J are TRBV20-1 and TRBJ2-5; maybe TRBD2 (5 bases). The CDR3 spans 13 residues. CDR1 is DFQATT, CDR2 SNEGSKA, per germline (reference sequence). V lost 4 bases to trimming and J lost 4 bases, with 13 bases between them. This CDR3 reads CSAILLALETQYF. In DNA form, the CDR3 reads TGCAGTGCTATTCTATTAGCGCTAGAGACCCAGTACTTC.

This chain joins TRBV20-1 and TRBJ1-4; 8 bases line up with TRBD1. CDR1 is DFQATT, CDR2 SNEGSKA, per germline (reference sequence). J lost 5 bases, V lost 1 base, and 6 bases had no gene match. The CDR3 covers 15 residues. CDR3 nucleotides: TGCAGTGCTAGAGCGGCAGGGGGCTCGAATGAAAAACTGTTTTTT. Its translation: CSARAAGGSNEKLFF.

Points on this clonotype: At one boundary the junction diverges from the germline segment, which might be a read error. The CDR3 nucleotides read TGCCCAGGAGTGGCAGATCTAAGTTACAATGAGCAGTTCTTC. Translated, it gives CPGVADLSYNEQFF. This chain joins TRBV5-4 and TRBJ2-1; D gene unclear. Per germline, CDR1 SGHNT and CDR2 YYREEE (reference sequence). The CDR3 is 14 residues long.